Presented here are 8 T cell receptor beta chains from one specimen sequenced in a study of OX40 agonist ivuxolimab in advanced cancers. Only in-frame clones appear in the TCRdb table, and some are missing; sequencing was by immunoSEQ multiplex PCR. The sample contains 65,000 to 80,000 clones, roughly 84% of which appear only once. This sample comprised CD4+ or CD8+ T cells sorted from blood, obtained in a trial of the OX40 agonist ivuxolimab. The source of these receptors is an adult with an advanced solid tumor such as melanoma, head and neck, liver or kidney cancer.

The chain recombines TRBV2 with TRBJ1-1; a weak D match, TRBD1 (5 bases). Germline CDR1 and CDR2: SNHLY and FYNNEI. CDR3 length: 13 amino acids. V lost 6 bases to trimming and J lost 5 bases, with 13 bases between them. CDR3 sequence (DNA): TGTGCCAGCAGCGGGACGGGCGGGACTGAAGCTTTCTTT. This translates into CASSGTGGTEAFF. The full variable domain, completed using reference TRBV2 and TRBJ1-1, is EPEVTQTPSHQVTQMGQEVILRCVPISNHLYFYWYRQILGQKVEFLVSFYNNEISEKSEIFDDQFSVERPDGSNFTLKIRSTKLEDSAMYFCASSGTGGTEAFFGQGTRLTVV.

The genes are TRBV19 and TRBJ1-4, with D hard to call. V lost 5 bases, J lost 0 bases, and 16 bases lay in between. Germline lookup yields CDR1 LNHDA and CDR2 SQIVND (reference sequence). The length of the CDR3 is 17 residues. CDR3 loop: CASSDGEVEATNEKLFF. CDR3 nucleotides: TGTGCCAGTAGTGACGGGGAAGTAGAAGCAACTAATGAAAAACTGTTTTTT.

This clone has just a few counts. V is TRBV7-2 and J is TRBJ2-1, with 14 bases aligning to TRBD2. Germline-derived CDR1 and CDR2 are SGHTA and FQGNSA. V dropped 1 base and J dropped 8; count of bases not matched to a gene: 10. The CDR3 extends over 18 amino acids. In nucleotides, the CDR3 is TGTGCCAGCAGCTTAGTCGGACTAGCGGGGGGCGAGGGGGATGAGCAGTTCTTC. It is translated as CASSLVGLAGGEGDEQFF. The full variable domain, in which reference TRBV7-2 and TRBJ2-1 provide the parts outside the CDR3, is GAGVSQSPSNKVTEKGKDVELRCDPISGHTALYWYRQSLGQGLEFLIYFQGNSAPDKSGLPSDRFSAERTGGSVSTLTIQRTQQEDSAVYLCASSLVGLAGGEGDEQFFGPGTRLTVL.

The CDR3 DNA reads TGTGCCAGCAGCTTGTTCGTAAACGAAAAACTGTTTTTT. This encodes CASSLFVNEKLFF. The V gene is TRBV13, the J gene TRBJ1-4; D gene uncertain. Trimming left V 3 bases short and J 8 bases short, with 10 bases between. Germline CDR1 PRHDT, CDR2 FYEKMQ (reference sequence). This CDR3 contains 13 residues.

V and J are TRBV7-9 and TRBJ2-7; maybe TRBD1 (6 bases). CDR1 and CDR2 (germline): SEHNR, FQNEAQ (reference sequence). The length of the CDR3 is 15 residues. Trimming shortened V by 5 bases and J by 0 bases, and 14 bases separated the two germline ends. The CDR3 loop reads CASSPWQGPSYEQYF. The DNA of the CDR3 is TGTGCCAGCAGCCCCTGGCAGGGGCCCTCCTACGAGCAGTACTTC.

The V gene is TRBV19, the J gene TRBJ2-5, with D possibly TRBD1 on 6 matching bases. The germline V and J ends were trimmed by 3 bases and 6 bases, with 11 bases remaining between them. The germline gives CDR1 LNHDA, CDR2 SQIVND (reference sequence). This CDR3 contains 13 residues. The chain's CDR3 is CASSIQGMQTQYF. The CDR3 bases are TGTGCCAGTAGTATCCAGGGGATGCAGACCCAGTACTTC.

Regarding this clone: The same CDR3 also results from other DNA sequences found in this sample. The chain has TRBV9 and TRBJ1-1, with 7 positions matching TRBD1. The V segment lost 0 bases and the J segment 4 bases; nucleotides outside the gene matches: 6. The CDR3 has 15 amino acids. Germline values: CDR1 SGDLS, CDR2 YYNGEE. CDR3 in amino acids: CASSVEGRGGTEAFF. CDR3 sequence (DNA): TGTGCCAGCAGCGTAGAGGGCAGGGGGGGCACTGAAGCTTTCTTT.

The chain is built from TRBV18 and TRBJ2-7; D ambiguous. The CDR3 length is 12 residues. Trimming left V 1 base short and J 7 bases short, with 8 bases between. Germline CDR1 and CDR2: KGHSH and LQKENI. The CDR3 sequence: CASSPRLGEQYF. The CDR3 DNA is TGTGCCAGCTCACCACGGCTTGGAGAGCAGTACTTC. Full variable domain (outside the CDR3, taken from reference TRBV18 and TRBJ2-7): NAGVMQNPRHLVRRRGQEARLRCSPMKGHSHVYWYRQLPEEGLKFMVYLQKENIIDESGMPKERFSAEFPKEGPSILRIQQVVRGDSAAYFCASSPRLGEQYFGPGTRLTVT.